The 20 T cell receptor beta chains listed next were all sequenced from one sample in a study of blood T cell repertoires in COVID-19. Sequencing used immunoSEQ multiplex PCR; TCRdb keeps in-frame clones, though not all of them. Of over 70,000 clones listed, about 70% are singletons. Source material: peripheral blood. The receptors stem from a woman older than 75 with active or convalescent COVID-19.

V usage is TRBV4-3 and J usage is TRBJ2-3; 13 nucleotides line up with TRBD2. V shed 3 bases, J shed 0 bases, and the junction held 9 bases outside the gene matches. The CDR3 is 19 residues long. CDR1 LGHNA and CDR2 YSLEER come from the germline V gene. The chain's CDR3 is CASSQAGLAGSSSTDTQYF. CDR3 sequence (DNA): TGCGCCAGCAGCCAGGCGGGACTAGCGGGGTCCTCTAGCACAGATACGCAGTATTTT.

The chain employs TRBV12-3 or TRBV12-4 and TRBJ1-2; D uncertain. The V gene lost 0 bases and the J gene lost 14 bases, with 13 bases spanning the gap. The CDR3 spans 12 residues. In nucleotides, the CDR3 is TGTGCCAGCAGTTTAGCGGCCCAGTCCCTGACCTTC. This encodes CASSLAAQSLTF.

This chain joins TRBV7-2 and TRBJ2-1; D might be TRBD2 (5 bases). Germline CDR1 reads SGHTA; CDR2 reads FQGNSA. The CDR3 loop spans 14 amino acids. Deletions cut 5 bases from V and 9 bases from J, with 17 bases between. The CDR3 region is CASSPGLAAAEQFF. The CDR3 DNA follows: TGTGCCAGCAGCCCAGGATTAGCAGCGGCTGAGCAGTTCTTC.

This clone has just a few counts. This chain links TRBV5-6 with TRBJ1-1; 7 nucleotides align to TRBD1. The CDR3 covers 13 residues. CDR1 and CDR2 (germline): SGHDT, YYEEEE. V was pared by 2 bases and J by 8 bases, with 6 bases of the junction left unmatched. The CDR3 bases are TGTGCCAGCAGCTTTTCCCGGACAGGAGAAGCTTTCTTT. This encodes CASSFSRTGEAFF. The variable domain in full, with the rest retrieved from reference TRBV5-6 and TRBJ1-1, is DAGVTQSPTHLIKTRGQQVTLRCSPKSGHDTVSWYQQALGQGPQFIFQYYEEEERQRGNFPDRFSGHQFPNYSSELNVNALLLGDSALYLCASSFSRTGEAFFGQGTRLTVV.

This clone was observed a few times. V is TRBV6-5 and J is TRBJ2-1, with unresolved D. CDR3 length: 15 amino acids. V was trimmed by 0 bases and J by 7 bases, leaving 13 bases between them. Germline loops: CDR1 MNHEY, CDR2 SVGAGI. CDR3 DNA sequence: TGTGCCAGCAGTTACTCGAGGTCCGAATTTAATGAGCAGTTCTTC. Its protein is CASSYSRSEFNEQFF.

V gene TRBV11-2 combines with J gene TRBJ2-3, with TRBD2 as a possible D gene (6 bases). Trimming removed 1 base from V and 4 bases from J, with 15 bases in between. This CDR3 has 16 residues. Germline V lookup: CDR1 SGHAT, CDR2 FQNNGV. The CDR3 DNA sequence: TGTGCCAGCAGCTTAGCCGCCCGGGGGTTGGCAGATACGCAGTATTTT. Its translation is CASSLAARGLADTQYF.

This clone turned up a few times. V gene TRBV4-3 combines with J gene TRBJ2-1; D is perhaps TRBD2 (5 bases). Germline CDR1 LGHNA, CDR2 YSLEER. The CDR3 consists of 16 residues. The V end was cut by 3 bases, the J end by 0 bases, with 12 bases between. The CDR3 DNA sequence: TGCGCCAGCAGCCATCAGACTACGATCTCCTACAATGAGCAGTTCTTC. Protein: CASSHQTTISYNEQFF.

The V gene is TRBV6-5, the J gene TRBJ2-1; D is possibly TRBD1 (5 bases). Germline CDR1 reads MNHEY; CDR2 reads SVGAGI. This CDR3 has 14 amino acids. Deletions cut 7 bases from V and 5 bases from J, with 15 bases between. The CDR3 protein is CASTQGVIDNEQFF. The CDR3 DNA follows: TGTGCCAGCACGCAAGGGGTTATTGACAATGAGCAGTTCTTC.

The table lists this clone with a count of one. The chain employs TRBV3-1 (or the pseudogene TRBV3-2) and TRBJ2-1; no clear D. Germline values: CDR1 LGHDT, CDR2 YNNKEL (reference sequence). V lost 4 bases and J 7 bases, leaving 8 bases between the germline ends. The CDR3 runs 12 residues. CDR3 residues: CASSLGWNEQFF. CDR3 DNA: TGTGCCAGCAGCCTTGGCTGGAATGAGCAGTTCTTC.

The rearrangement uses TRBV6-5 and TRBJ1-5; unclear D gene. Germline V CDR1 and CDR2: MNHEY, SVGAGI. The V end was cut by 0 bases, the J end by 2 bases, with 8 bases between. The CDR3 is 15 amino acids. CDR3 DNA sequence: TGTGCCAGCAGTTACTCGACGGAGGGCAATCAGCCCCAGCATTTT. This sequence encodes CASSYSTEGNQPQHF.

The chain has TRBV5-4 and TRBJ1-2; D remains unclear. Germline V gives CDR1 SGHNT, CDR2 YYREEE (reference sequence). The CDR3 extends over 13 amino acids. Trimming shortened V by 3 bases and J by 5 bases, and 11 bases separated the two germline ends. The CDR3 spells CASSSTEHYGYTF. The CDR3 coding sequence is TGTGCCAGCAGCTCCACAGAACATTATGGCTACACCTTC.

This chain links TRBV3-1 (or the pseudogene TRBV3-2) with TRBJ1-2; no firm D call. CDR3 length: 14 residues. Trimming stripped 0 bases from V and 8 bases from J, with 13 bases between. Germline-derived CDR1 and CDR2 are LGHDT and YNNKEL (reference sequence). CDR3 nucleotides: TGTGCCAGCAGCCAAGACCCCTCCTCTCCGGGCTACACCTTC. Translation: CASSQDPSSPGYTF.

This clone was recorded a few times. The chain carries TRBV15 and TRBJ2-1, with D possibly TRBD1 on 5 matching bases. CDR1 LNHNV and CDR2 YYDKDF come from the germline V gene (reference sequence). The germline V and J ends were trimmed by 4 bases and 4 bases, with 17 bases remaining between them. The CDR3 loop spans 16 amino acids. CDR3 DNA sequence: TGTGCCACCAGCACTCCCGTGGGGCGCGGTTACAATGAGCAGTTCTTC. It is translated as CATSTPVGRGYNEQFF.

The CDR3 nucleotides read TGCGCCAGCAGCTTGGCGGGGTACTCCTACAATGAGCAGTTCTTC. As protein: CASSLAGYSYNEQFF. This chain joins TRBV5-1 and TRBJ2-1; possible D gene TRBD2, 5 bases. The germline V gene encodes CDR1 SGHRS and CDR2 YFSETQ. The CDR3 runs 15 residues. The V end was cut by 0 bases, the J end by 0 bases, with 7 bases between.

The chain employs TRBV2 and TRBJ2-5, with D maybe TRBD2 (6 bases). The CDR3 sequence is 13 residues long. V lost 6 bases and J 3 bases, leaving 11 bases between the germline ends. CDR1 is SNHLY, CDR2 FYNNEI, per germline. The CDR3 spells CASRGDFEETQYF. As DNA, the CDR3 is TGTGCCAGCAGGGGGGACTTCGAAGAGACCCAGTACTTC.

The V call is TRBV28, the J call TRBJ1-6; tentatively, D is TRBD1 (6 bases). This CDR3 comprises 14 residues. Germline V gene data show CDR1 as MDHEN and CDR2 as SYDVKM. V was trimmed by 9 bases and J by 5 bases, leaving 14 bases between them. The CDR3: CASKGGSDNSPLHF. The DNA for the CDR3 is TGTGCCAGTAAGGGGGGGAGTGATAATTCACCCCTCCACTTT.

The chain carries TRBV9 and TRBJ2-1; D possibly corresponds to TRBD2 (6 bases). The CDR3 covers 19 residues. The V end lost 0 bases, the J end lost 0 bases, and 19 bases lay between the germline ends. Germline values: CDR1 SGDLS, CDR2 YYNGEE. CDR3 nucleotides: TGTGCCAGCAGCGTAGCTACGGGTGGCGGGGTGAGCTCCTACAATGAGCAGTTCTTC. Encoded protein: CASSVATGGGVSSYNEQFF.

The chain has TRBV5-8 and TRBJ2-1, with D possibly being TRBD2 (6 bases). The germline V and J ends were trimmed by 0 bases and 0 bases, with 10 bases remaining between them. The CDR3 is 16 amino acids. Germline CDR1 is SGHTS and CDR2 is YDEGEE. DNA for the CDR3: TGTGCCAGCAGCTTGGCCTGGGACTTCTCCTACAATGAGCAGTTCTTC. The encoded protein is CASSLAWDFSYNEQFF.

This rearrangement joins TRBV2 to TRBJ2-2; 12 positions match TRBD2. This CDR3 comprises 18 residues. V lost 4 bases and J lost 5; bases outside the gene matches: 11. Looked up from germline, CDR1 is SNHLY and CDR2 is FYNNEI. The CDR3: CASSVVASGGAGTGELFF. CDR3 in DNA: TGTGCCAGCAGTGTGGTGGCTAGCGGGGGGGCCGGGACCGGGGAGCTGTTTTTT.

The chain employs TRBV4-3 and TRBJ1-4; TRBD1 aligns across 9 bases. This CDR3 is 16 amino acids long. V trimming: 0 bases; J trimming: 5 bases; junction bases outside the gene matches: 4. Per the germline V gene, CDR1 is LGHNA and CDR2 is YSLEER. The CDR3 region has the DNA TGCGCCAGCAGCCAAGATATAGGACAGGGGAATGAAAAACTGTTTTTT. Translating it yields CASSQDIGQGNEKLFF.